These 5 T cell receptor beta chains originate from one sample sequenced in a study of identical twins. Using its own MiXCR run on the 5' RACE reads, TCRdb lists one record per CDR3 protein. The sample has 550,000 to 800,000 distinct CDR3 sequences; under 8.5% are singletons. These data were also filed under a second study, of yellow fever vaccine responses in identical twins.

The sequenced sample was PBMCs. Receptors originate from a woman between 18 and 29 years old in good health.

There are many counts of this clonotype. This sequence joins TRBV10-3 and TRBJ1-3; no firm D call. In germline, CDR1 is ENHRY, CDR2 SYGVKD. V was cut by 2 bases and J by 0 bases, with 5 bases left in between. The CDR3 loop spans 14 amino acids. The CDR3: CAISETVSGNTIYF. In nucleotides, the CDR3 is TGTGCCATCAGTGAGACAGTCTCTGGAAACACCATATATTTT.

On this clonotype: A single base separates this from a much larger clone, so it may be a read error. This chain joins TRBV20-1 and TRBJ2-3; 7 bases align to TRBD1. Germline V CDR1 and CDR2: DFQATT, SNEGSKA (reference sequence). The CDR3 is 15 amino acids. The V segment lost 3 bases and the J segment 3 bases; nucleotides outside the gene matches: 9. The CDR3 loop is CSASVGTEKTDTQYF. The CDR3 DNA is TGCAGTGCTAGCGTCGGGACAGAGAAAACAGATACGCAGTATTTT.

This sequence joins TRBV12-3 or TRBV12-4 and TRBJ2-2, with D perhaps matching TRBD1 (5 bases). V lost 6 bases and J 4 bases, leaving 12 bases between the germline ends. The CDR3 contains 14 residues. The CDR3 loop is CASSRRQFTGELFF. The CDR3 bases are TGTGCCAGCAGCCGTCGACAGTTCACCGGGGAGCTGTTTTTT.

The CDR3 DNA reads TGTGCCAGCAGCCCCCGGGTCGATGGGGCCAACGTCCTGACTTTC. Translating it yields CASSPRVDGANVLTF. The chain joins TRBV4-2 to TRBJ2-6; no definite D call. Trimming left V 4 bases short and J 3 bases short, with 10 bases between. Germline V gene lookup returns CDR1 LGHNA and CDR2 YNFKEQ. The CDR3 runs to 15 residues.

Many counts were recorded for this clonotype. The chain joins TRBV5-1 to TRBJ1-5, with TRBD1 matching 12 bases. This CDR3 region has 16 residues. Losses at the gene ends were 5 bases for V and 0 bases for J; bases not matched to a gene: 3. From germline, CDR1 is SGHRS and CDR2 YFSETQ. CDR3 nucleotide sequence: TGCGCCAGCAGTGGGGACAGGGGGCTTAGCAATCAGCCCCAGCATTTT. Protein product: CASSGDRGLSNQPQHF.